These 5 T cell receptor beta chains came from one sample sequenced in a study of early T cells in non-severe SARS-CoV-2 infection. A single record per CDR3 protein comes from TCRdb applying MiXCR to the 5' RACE reads. The data show some 82,000 distinct CDR3 sequences, 9% to 13% seen once. The sample consisted of whole blood. All receptors derive from an adult who was a healthcare worker with PCR-confirmed SARS-CoV-2 infection or an uninfected control (not recorded which).

This clonotype occurred a few times. J is TRBJ2-7 and V is TRBV11-2; 13 positions agree with TRBD2. V shed 6 bases, J shed 4 bases, and the junction held 6 bases outside the gene matches. Germline V gene lookup returns CDR1 SGHAT and CDR2 FQNNGV. The CDR3 loop spans 15 amino acids. The CDR3 loop reads CASSHPGLAGYEQYF. Here the CDR3 DNA reads TGTGCCAGCAGTCATCCGGGACTAGCGGGATACGAGCAGTACTTC.

This clonotype appeared many times. The CDR3 here is CASSYRVTASTDTQYF. The CDR3 DNA reads TGTGCCAGCAGTTACCGAGTGACCGCAAGCACAGATACGCAGTATTTT. The chain uses TRBV6-2 or TRBV6-3 and TRBJ2-3; no clear D. This CDR3 comprises 16 residues. Trimming left V 2 bases short and J 0 bases short, with 12 bases between. Germline CDR1 is MNHEY and CDR2 is SVGEGT.

This clonotype was found many times. The chain has TRBV11-2 and TRBJ2-5; the D is unclear. The germline V gene has CDR1 SGHAT and CDR2 FQNNGV. The CDR3 runs 12 residues. Deletions cut 5 bases from V and 1 base from J, with 5 bases between. CDR3 nucleotides: TGTGCCAGCAGCCCCCTCCAAGAGACCCAGTACTTC. This translates into CASSPLQETQYF.

This clonotype came up many times. The chain uses TRBV5-5 and TRBJ2-3; 10 nucleotides agree with TRBD2. The CDR3 runs 15 residues. Per the germline V gene, CDR1 is SGHKS and CDR2 is YYEKEE (reference sequence). Trimming removed 1 base from V and 3 bases from J; junction bases left unmatched: 2. The CDR3 loop is CASSLSLAGTDTQYF. The CDR3 nucleotides read TGTGCCAGCAGCTTGTCACTAGCGGGAACAGATACGCAGTATTTT.

This clonotype has a count of ten or more. This rearrangement joins TRBV30 to TRBJ1-1; D unresolved. V shed 7 bases and J shed 1 base, with 16 bases lying between them. Germline V lookup: CDR1 GTSNPN, CDR2 SVGIG (reference sequence). This CDR3 comprises 14 residues. The chain's CDR3 is CAFRNRASNTEAFF. CDR3 nucleotide sequence: TGTGCCTTTCGGAATAGGGCCTCGAACACTGAAGCTTTCTTT.